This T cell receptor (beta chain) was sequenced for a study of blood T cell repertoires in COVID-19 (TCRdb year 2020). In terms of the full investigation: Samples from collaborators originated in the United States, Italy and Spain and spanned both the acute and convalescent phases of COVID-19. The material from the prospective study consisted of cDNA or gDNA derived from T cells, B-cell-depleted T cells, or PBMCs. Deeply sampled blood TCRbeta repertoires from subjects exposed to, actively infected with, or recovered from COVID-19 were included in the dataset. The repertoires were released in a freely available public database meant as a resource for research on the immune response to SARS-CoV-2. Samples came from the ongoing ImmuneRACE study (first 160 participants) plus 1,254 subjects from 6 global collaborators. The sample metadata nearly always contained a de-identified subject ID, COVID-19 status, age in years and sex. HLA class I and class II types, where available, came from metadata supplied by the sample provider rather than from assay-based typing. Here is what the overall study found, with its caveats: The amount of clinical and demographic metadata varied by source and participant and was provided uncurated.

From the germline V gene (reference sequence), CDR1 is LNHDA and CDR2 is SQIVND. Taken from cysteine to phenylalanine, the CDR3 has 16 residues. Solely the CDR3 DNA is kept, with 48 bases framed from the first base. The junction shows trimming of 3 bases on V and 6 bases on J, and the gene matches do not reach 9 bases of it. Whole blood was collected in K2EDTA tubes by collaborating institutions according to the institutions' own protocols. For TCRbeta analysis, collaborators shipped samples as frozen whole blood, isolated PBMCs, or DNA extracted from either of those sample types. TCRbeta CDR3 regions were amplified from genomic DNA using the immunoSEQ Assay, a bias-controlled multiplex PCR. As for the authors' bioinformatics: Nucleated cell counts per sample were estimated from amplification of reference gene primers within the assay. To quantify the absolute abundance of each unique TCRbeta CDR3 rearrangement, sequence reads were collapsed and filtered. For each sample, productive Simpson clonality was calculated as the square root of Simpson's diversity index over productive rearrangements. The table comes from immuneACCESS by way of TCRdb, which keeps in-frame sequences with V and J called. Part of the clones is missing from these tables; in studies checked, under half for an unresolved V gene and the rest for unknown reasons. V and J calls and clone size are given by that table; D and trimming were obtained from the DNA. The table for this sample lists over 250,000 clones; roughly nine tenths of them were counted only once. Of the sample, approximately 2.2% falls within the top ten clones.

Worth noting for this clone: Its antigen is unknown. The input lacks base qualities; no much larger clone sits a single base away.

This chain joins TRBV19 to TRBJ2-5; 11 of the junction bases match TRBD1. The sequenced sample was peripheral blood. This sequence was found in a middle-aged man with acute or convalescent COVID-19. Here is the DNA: TGTGCCAGTAGTATTGGGACAGGGGGGGTCCTGAAGACCCAGTACTTC. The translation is CASSIGTGGVLKTQYF.